Listed below are T cell receptor beta chains from one sample, sequenced in a study of blood T cells in healthy people across ages. From the 5' RACE reads, TCRdb called clonotypes with MiXCR, one entry per CDR3 protein. The sample has some 760,000 distinct CDR3 sequences, around 25% seen once. Another study also made use of these data, one on T cells of mothers and their children.

The sequenced material came from blood. The receptor source for this set is a boy aged 5 to 17 in good health. Each CDR3 is given with its conserved first and last residue. Each record gives: J gene, clone size, V gene, D gene, CDR3 protein, CDR3 DNA. D genes are given only for firm matches. The listing skips clone size in some rows; elsewhere it reads once, few, many or a size class.

TRBJ2-7 few TRBV12-3/TRBV12-4 TRBD2 CASSLGLAATEQYF TGTGCCAGCAGTTTGGGACTAGCGGCTACCGAGCAGTACTTC
TRBJ2-3 many TRBV7-2 - CASSSFVNTQYF TGTGCCAGCAGCTCGTTTGTGAATACGCAGTATTTT
TRBJ2-1 few TRBV7-2 TRBD2 CASRSSGGVNNEQFF TGTGCCAGCAGGTCTAGCGGGGGGGTTAACAATGAGCAGTTCTTC
TRBJ2-4 many TRBV29-1 TRBD2 CSVAGVLAKNIQYF TGCAGCGTAGCGGGAGTGTTAGCCAAAAACATTCAGTACTTC
TRBJ2-2 - TRBV9 - CASSVGVRGRTGELFF TGTGCCAGCAGCGTAGGAGTCCGGGGGCGTACCGGGGAGCTGTTTTTT
TRBJ2-5 - TRBV3-1 - CASSQDAGITGTQYF TGTGCCAGCAGCCAAGATGCGGGGATCACTGGGACCCAGTACTTC
TRBJ1-1 few TRBV6-6 - CASSYSGRGTEAFF TGTGCCAGCAGTTACTCGGGGCGGGGGACGGAAGCTTTCTTT
TRBJ2-7 many TRBV7-8 - CASSLTGIYEQYF TGTGCCAGCAGCTTGACAGGCATCTACGAGCAGTACTTC
TRBJ1-2 few TRBV24-1 TRBD1 CATSDSGTGYGYTF TGTGCCACCAGTGATTCCGGGACAGGTTATGGCTACACCTTC
TRBJ2-7 few TRBV27 TRBD2 CASSLSGRASEQYF TGTGCCAGCAGTCTCAGCGGGAGGGCCTCCGAGCAGTACTTC
TRBJ2-7 few TRBV20-1 - CSGRDTEEGEQYF TGCAGTGGTAGAGATACGGAAGAAGGCGAGCAGTACTTC
TRBJ1-1 once TRBV13 - CASSSGSLDMNTEAFF TGTGCCAGCAGCTCAGGGTCTTTAGACATGAACACTGAAGCTTTCTTT